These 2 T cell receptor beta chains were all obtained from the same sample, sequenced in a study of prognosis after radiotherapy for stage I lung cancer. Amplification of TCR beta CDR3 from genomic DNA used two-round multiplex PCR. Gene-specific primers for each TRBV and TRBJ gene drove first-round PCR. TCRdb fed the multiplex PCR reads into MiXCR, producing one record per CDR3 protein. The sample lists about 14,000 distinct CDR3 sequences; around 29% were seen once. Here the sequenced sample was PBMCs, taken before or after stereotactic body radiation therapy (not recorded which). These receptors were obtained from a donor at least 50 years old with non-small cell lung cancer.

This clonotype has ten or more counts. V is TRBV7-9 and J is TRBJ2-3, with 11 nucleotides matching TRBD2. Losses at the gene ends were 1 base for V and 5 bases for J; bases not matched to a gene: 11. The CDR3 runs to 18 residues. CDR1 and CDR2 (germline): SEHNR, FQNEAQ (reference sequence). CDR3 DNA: TGTGCCAGCAGCTTAGTTCGGGTAGCGGGAGGGCCAGTAGATACGCAGTATTTT. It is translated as CASSLVRVAGGPVDTQYF.

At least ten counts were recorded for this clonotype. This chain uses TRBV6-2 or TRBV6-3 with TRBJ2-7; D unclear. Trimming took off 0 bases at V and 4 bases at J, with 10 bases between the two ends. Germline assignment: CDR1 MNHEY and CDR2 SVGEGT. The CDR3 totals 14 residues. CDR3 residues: CASSYSGRRYEQYF. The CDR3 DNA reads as TGTGCCAGCAGTTACTCGGGCAGACGGTACGAGCAGTACTTC.